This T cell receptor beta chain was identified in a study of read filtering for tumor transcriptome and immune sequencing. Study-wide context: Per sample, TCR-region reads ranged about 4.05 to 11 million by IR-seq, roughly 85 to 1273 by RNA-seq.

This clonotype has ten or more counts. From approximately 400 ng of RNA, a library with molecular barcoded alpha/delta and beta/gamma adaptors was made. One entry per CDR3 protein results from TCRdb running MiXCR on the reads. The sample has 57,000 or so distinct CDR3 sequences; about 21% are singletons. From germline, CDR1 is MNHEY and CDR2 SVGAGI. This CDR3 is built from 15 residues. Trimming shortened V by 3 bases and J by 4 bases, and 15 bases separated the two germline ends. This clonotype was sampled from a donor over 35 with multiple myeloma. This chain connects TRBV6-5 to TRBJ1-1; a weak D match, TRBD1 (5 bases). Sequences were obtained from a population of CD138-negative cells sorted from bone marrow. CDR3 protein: CASSYGARRGTEAFF. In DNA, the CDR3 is TGTGCCAGCAGTTATGGGGCCCGGAGGGGCACTGAAGCTTTCTTT.